This section outlines one T cell receptor (beta chain) sequence together with its context. Trimming stripped 6 bases from V and 2 bases from J, with 14 bases between. The CDR3 spans 14 residues. Germline-derived CDR1 and CDR2 are DFQATT and SNEGSKA (reference sequence). Primed by a sample-barcoded 5' primer and a J-beta primer mix, a second PCR proceeded for roughly 7 to 11 cycles. The template-switch adaptor was a 5' adaptor with 12 random nucleotides. It tagged each cDNA molecule. Each sample provided no less than 2.5 million CDR3-containing paired-end reads. TCRdb reprocessed the 5' RACE reads with MiXCR, giving one entry per CDR3 protein. The sample contains about 680,000 distinct CDR3 sequences, 49% of which appear only once. The data are from a study of blood T cells in healthy people across ages. Study in general: Template switching recovered approximately one barcoded beta molecule for every two T cells.

The sample taken for sequencing was blood. The sequence derives from a woman aged 55-69 years in good health. This chain connects TRBV20-1 to TRBJ1-3; D unclear. In DNA, the CDR3 is TGCAGTGCCCGAGATAGCGACACTGGAAACACCATATATTTT. The encoded protein is CSARDSDTGNTIYF.